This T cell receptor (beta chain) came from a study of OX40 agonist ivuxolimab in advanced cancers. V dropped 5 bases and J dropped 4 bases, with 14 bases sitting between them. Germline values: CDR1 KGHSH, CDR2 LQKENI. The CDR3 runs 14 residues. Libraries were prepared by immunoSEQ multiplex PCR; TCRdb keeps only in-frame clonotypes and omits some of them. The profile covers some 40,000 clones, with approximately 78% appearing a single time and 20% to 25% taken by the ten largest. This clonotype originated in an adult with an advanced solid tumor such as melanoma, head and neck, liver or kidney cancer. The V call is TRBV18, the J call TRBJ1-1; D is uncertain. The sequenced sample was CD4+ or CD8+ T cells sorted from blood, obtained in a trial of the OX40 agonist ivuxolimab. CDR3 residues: CASSSRHGSTEAFF. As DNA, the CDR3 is TGTGCCAGCTCATCCAGACACGGTTCCACTGAAGCTTTCTTT.